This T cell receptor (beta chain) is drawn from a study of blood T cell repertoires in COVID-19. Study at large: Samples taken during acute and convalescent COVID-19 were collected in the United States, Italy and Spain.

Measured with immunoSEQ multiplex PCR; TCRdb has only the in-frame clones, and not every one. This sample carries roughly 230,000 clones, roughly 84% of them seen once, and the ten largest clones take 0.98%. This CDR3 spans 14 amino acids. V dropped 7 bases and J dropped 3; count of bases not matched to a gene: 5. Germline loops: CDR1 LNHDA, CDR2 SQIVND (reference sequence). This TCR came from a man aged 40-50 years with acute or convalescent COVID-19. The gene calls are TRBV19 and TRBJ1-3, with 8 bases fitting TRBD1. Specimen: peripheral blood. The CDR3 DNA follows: TGTGCCAGTACCCGGACAGGGAGTGGAAACACCATATATTTT. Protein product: CASTRTGSGNTIYF. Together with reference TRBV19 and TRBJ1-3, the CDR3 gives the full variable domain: DGGITQSPKYLFRKEGQNVTLSCEQNLNHDAMYWYRQDPGQGLRLIYYSQIVNDFQKGDIAEGYSVSREKKESFPLTVTSAQKNPTAFYLCASTRTGSGNTIYFGEGSWLTVV.